The 10 T cell receptor beta chains listed next were all sequenced from one sample in a study of molecular identifiers for immune sequencing clone quantification listed by TCRdb under 2018. Receptor amplification or capture employed PCR. Sequencer: NextSeq 500. In-frame beta chains were kept once TCRdb had trimmed the public reads at Q25 with fastp and called clones with MiXCR. Each entry merges the rows of one CDR3 protein and shows their most common DNA and genes. This sample holds some 320,000 distinct CDR3 sequences; 24% were observed only once. Clones ranked in the top ten supply 0.7% to 0.95% of the sample. Sequences were obtained from naive CD8+ T cells from blood, with Jurkat cell RNA spiked in. Interpreted using the paper, the cell subset or site label stands for: FACS-sorted CD8+CD4-CCR7+CD45RA+ naive T cells. These receptors were collected from a human donor in good health. Some libraries in this study had Jurkat cell RNA spiked in.

The chain links TRBV9 to TRBJ1-5; D unresolved. Germline loops: CDR1 SGDLS, CDR2 YYNGEE. V was clipped by 3 bases and J by 0 bases, with 16 bases between them. The CDR3 has 17 residues. The DNA for the CDR3 is TGTGCCAGCAGCGCCAGTCCGATCGGGTATAGCAATCAGCCCCAGCATTTT. This sequence encodes CASSASPIGYSNQPQHF.

This clonotype was seen repeatedly, ten times or more. The CDR3 sequence: CASSQVVQSNQPQHF. The CDR3 nucleotides read TGCGCCAGCAGCCAAGTGGTGCAAAGCAATCAGCCCCAGCATTTT. The rearrangement joins TRBV4-1 to TRBJ1-5; D gene uncertain. The germline V gene encodes CDR1 MGHRA and CDR2 YSYEKL. CDR3 size: 15 residues. Trimming shortened V by 1 base and J by 1 base, and 8 bases separated the two germline ends.

About this clonotype itself: The junction and the germline gene differ at one end; a read error may be behind it. The chain joins TRBV27 to TRBJ1-6, with D perhaps TRBD1 (5 bases). The CDR3 sequence is 16 residues long. Per germline, CDR1 MNHEY and CDR2 SMNVEV (reference sequence). In DNA form, the CDR3 reads TGTACCAGCACCCCAACCGTGTCAAGGACATATTCACCCCTCCACTTT. Encoded protein: CTSTPTVSRTYSPLHF.

This clonotype was detected ten times or more. The chain couples TRBV7-9 to TRBJ2-2; D call uncertain. The CDR3 has 12 amino acids. Trimming removed 2 bases from V and 7 bases from J, with 5 bases in between. Germline values: CDR1 SEHNR, CDR2 FQNEAQ (reference sequence). As DNA, the CDR3 is TGTGCCAGCAGCTTAAGTTACGGGGAGCTGTTTTTT. This encodes CASSLSYGELFF.

Remarks on this clonotype: Relative to the germline gene, one junction end is altered; a read error may explain this. V gene TRBV6-5 combines with J gene TRBJ2-1; a possible D gene is TRBD1 (7 bases). The germline V gene encodes CDR1 MNHEY and CDR2 SVGAGI. The CDR3 length is 15 residues. DNA of the CDR3: TGTGCCAGCAGTCCCCTAGCAGGGGGGTACAATGAGCGGTTCTTC. Translating gives CASSPLAGGYNERFF.

The rearrangement joins TRBV5-3 to TRBJ2-7; 11 bases fit TRBD2. TRBV5-3 is an ORF for which the function is uncertain. The CDR3 runs 15 residues. J lost 5 bases, V lost 10 bases, and 14 bases had no gene match. DNA of the CDR3: TGTGCCGGCAGCACCTTTAGCGGGAGGGCCGACGAGCAGTACTTC. Its protein is CAGSTFSGRADEQYF.

This chain links TRBV27 with TRBJ2-7; 7 bases are shared with TRBD2. CDR1 is MNHEY, CDR2 SMNVEV, per germline (reference sequence). V shed 4 bases and J 3 bases; nucleotides not matched to a gene: 12. The length of the CDR3 is 16 residues. CDR3: CASSSPTSSSLYEQYF. In DNA form, the CDR3 reads TGTGCCAGCAGTTCCCCGACTAGCTCTTCTCTCTACGAGCAGTACTTC.

In the case of this clonotype: In this CDR3 the conserved last residue, phenylalanine or tryptophan, is missing, so a read error is likely. The J gene is TRBJ2-3, the V gene TRBV12-3 or TRBV12-4, with D perhaps given as TRBD1 or TRBD2 (5 bases each). V was shortened by 3 bases and J by 2 bases, with 9 bases between the two germline ends. The CDR3 extends over 14 amino acids. The CDR3 is CASSFMGTTDTQYL. The CDR3 DNA reads TGTGCCAGCAGTTTTATGGGGACCACAGATACGCAGTATTTA.

This clonotype was counted at least ten times. The chain combines TRBV5-6 with TRBJ2-7; D unresolved. This CDR3 has 14 amino acids. Per the germline V gene, CDR1 is SGHDT and CDR2 is YYEEEE. The germline V and J ends were trimmed by 1 base and 2 bases, with 10 bases remaining between them. CDR3 loop: CASSLFGEAYEQYF. The DNA for the CDR3 is TGTGCCAGCAGCTTGTTCGGTGAGGCCTACGAGCAGTACTTC. Full variable domain (rest looked up from reference TRBV5-6 and TRBJ2-7): DAGVTQSPTHLIKTRGQQVTLRCSPKSGHDTVSWYQQALGQGPQFIFQYYEEEERQRGNFPDRFSGHQFPNYSSELNVNALLLGDSALYLCASSLFGEAYEQYFGPGTRLTVT.

This clonotype showed up just a few times. At one end, the junction sequence differs from germline, possibly due to a read error. The chain carries TRBV27 and TRBJ2-7, with unresolved D. The CDR3 extends over 13 amino acids. Germline V gene lookup returns CDR1 MNHEY and CDR2 SMNVEV (reference sequence). The CDR3 region is CASSLQVDYGQYF. The CDR3 DNA follows: TGTGCCAGCAGTTTACAGGTCGATTACGGGCAGTACTTC.